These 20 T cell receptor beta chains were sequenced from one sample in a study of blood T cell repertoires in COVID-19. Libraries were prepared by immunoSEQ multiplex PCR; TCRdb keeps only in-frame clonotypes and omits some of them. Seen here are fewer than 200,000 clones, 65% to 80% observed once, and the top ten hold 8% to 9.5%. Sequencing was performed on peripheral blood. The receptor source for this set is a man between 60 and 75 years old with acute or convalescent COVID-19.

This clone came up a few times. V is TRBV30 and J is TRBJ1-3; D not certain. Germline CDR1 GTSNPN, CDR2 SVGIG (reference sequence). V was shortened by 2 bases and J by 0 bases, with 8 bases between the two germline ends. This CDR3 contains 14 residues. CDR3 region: CAWSRLNSGNTIYF. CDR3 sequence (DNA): TGTGCCTGGAGTAGACTGAACTCTGGAAACACCATATATTTT.

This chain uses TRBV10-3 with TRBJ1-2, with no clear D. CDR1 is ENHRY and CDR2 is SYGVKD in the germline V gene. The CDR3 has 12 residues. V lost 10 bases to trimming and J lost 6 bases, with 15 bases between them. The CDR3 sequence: CATGAEVDGYTF. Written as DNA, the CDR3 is TGTGCCACCGGAGCGGAGGTCGATGGCTACACCTTC.

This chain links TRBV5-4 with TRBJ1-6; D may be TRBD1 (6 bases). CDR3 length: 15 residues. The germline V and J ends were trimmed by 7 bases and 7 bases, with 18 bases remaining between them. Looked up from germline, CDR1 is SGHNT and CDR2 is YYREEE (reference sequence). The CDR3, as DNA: TGTGCCAGCGGCCCCAGGGACATGCCGAATTCACCCCTCCACTTT. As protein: CASGPRDMPNSPLHF.

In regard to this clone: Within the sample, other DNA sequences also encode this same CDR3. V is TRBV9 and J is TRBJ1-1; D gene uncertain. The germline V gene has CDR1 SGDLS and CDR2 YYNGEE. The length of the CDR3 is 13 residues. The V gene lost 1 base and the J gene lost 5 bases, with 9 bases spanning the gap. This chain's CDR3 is CASSVLGGTEAFF. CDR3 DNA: TGTGCCAGCAGCGTACTGGGAGGAACTGAAGCTTTCTTT. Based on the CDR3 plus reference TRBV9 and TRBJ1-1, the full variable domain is DSGVTQTPKHLITATGQRVTLRCSPRSGDLSVYWYQQSLDQGLQFLIQYYNGEERAKGNILERFSAQQFPDLHSELNLSSLELGDSALYFCASSVLGGTEAFFGQGTRLTVV.

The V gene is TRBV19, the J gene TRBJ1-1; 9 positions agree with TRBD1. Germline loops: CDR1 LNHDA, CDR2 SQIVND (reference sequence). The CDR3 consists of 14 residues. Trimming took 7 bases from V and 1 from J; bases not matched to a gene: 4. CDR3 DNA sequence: TGTGCCAGTACGGACAGGGGCCCGAACACTGAAGCTTTCTTT. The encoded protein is CASTDRGPNTEAFF.

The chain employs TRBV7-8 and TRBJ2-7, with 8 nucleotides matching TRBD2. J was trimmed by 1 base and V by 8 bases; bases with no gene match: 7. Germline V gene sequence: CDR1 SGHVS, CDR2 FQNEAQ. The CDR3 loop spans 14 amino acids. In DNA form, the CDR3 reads TGTGCCAGCTCCGCGGCGGGGGGTTCCTACGAGCAGTACTTC. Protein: CASSAAGGSYEQYF.

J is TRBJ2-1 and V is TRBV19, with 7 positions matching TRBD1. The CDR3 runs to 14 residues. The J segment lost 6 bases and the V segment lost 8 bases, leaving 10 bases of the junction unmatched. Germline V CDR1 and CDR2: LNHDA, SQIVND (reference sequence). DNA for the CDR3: TGTGCCAGTTGCCGGGACAGCTACGGCAATGAGCAGTTCTTC. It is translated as CASCRDSYGNEQFF.

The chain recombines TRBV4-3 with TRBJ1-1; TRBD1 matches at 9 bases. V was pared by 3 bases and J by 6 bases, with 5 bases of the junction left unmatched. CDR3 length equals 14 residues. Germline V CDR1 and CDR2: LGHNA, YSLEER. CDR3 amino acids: CASSQRQGGPEAFF. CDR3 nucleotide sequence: TGCGCCAGCAGCCAGCGACAGGGGGGACCTGAAGCTTTCTTT.

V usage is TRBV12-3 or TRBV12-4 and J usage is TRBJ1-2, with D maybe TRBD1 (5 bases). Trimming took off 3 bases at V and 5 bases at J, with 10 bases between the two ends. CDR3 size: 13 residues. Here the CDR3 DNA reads TGTGCCAGCAGTTTCGGGGGGGATTATGGCTACACCTTC. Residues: CASSFGGDYGYTF.

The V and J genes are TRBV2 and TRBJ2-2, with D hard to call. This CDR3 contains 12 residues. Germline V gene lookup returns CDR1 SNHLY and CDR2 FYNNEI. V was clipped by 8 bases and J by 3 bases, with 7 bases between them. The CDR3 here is CASLGDTGELFF. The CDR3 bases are TGTGCCAGCCTGGGCGACACCGGGGAGCTGTTTTTT.

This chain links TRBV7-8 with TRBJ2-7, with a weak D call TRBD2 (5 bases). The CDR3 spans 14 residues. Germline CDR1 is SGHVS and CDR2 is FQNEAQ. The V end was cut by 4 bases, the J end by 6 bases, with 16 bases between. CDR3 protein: CASSSPRTAGEQYF. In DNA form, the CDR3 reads TGTGCCAGCAGCTCCCCTAGGACGGCGGGCGAGCAGTACTTC.

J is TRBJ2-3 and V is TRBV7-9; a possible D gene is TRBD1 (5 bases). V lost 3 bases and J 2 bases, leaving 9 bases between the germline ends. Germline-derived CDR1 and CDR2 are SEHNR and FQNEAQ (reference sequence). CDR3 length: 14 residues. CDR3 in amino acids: CASSFQGDTDTQYF. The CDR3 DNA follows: TGTGCCAGCAGCTTCCAGGGCGACACAGATACGCAGTATTTT.

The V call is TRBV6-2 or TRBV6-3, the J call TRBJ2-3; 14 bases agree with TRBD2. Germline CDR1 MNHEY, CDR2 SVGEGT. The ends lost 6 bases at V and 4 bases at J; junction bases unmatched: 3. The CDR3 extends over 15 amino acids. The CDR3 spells CASSMGLAGADTQYF. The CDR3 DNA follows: TGTGCCAGCAGCATGGGACTAGCGGGAGCAGATACGCAGTATTTT.

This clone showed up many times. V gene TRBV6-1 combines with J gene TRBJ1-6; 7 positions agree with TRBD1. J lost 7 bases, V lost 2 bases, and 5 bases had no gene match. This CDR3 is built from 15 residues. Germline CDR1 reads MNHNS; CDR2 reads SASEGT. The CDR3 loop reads CASSERRGQNSPLHF. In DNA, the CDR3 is TGTGCCAGCAGTGAAAGGAGGGGGCAAAATTCACCCCTCCACTTT.

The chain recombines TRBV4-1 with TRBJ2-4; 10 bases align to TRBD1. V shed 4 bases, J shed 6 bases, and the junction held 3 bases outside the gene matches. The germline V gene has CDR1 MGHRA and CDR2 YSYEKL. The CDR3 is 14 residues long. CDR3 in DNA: TGCGCCAGCAGCCTCGGACAGGGGGGAAACATTCAGTACTTC. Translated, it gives CASSLGQGGNIQYF.

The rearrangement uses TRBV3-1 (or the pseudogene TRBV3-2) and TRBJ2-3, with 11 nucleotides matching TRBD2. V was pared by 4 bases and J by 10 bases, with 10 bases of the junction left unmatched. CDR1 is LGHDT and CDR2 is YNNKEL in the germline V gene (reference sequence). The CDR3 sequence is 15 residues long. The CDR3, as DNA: TGTGCCAGCAGCCCCGGGACTAGCGGCCGCTTCGCGCAGTATTTT. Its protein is CASSPGTSGRFAQYF.

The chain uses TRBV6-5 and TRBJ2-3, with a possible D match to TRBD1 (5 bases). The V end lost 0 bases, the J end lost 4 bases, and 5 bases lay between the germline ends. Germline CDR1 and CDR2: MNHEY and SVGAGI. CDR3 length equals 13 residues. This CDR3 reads CASSYSGADTQYF. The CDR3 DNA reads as TGTGCCAGCAGTTACTCAGGGGCAGATACGCAGTATTTT.

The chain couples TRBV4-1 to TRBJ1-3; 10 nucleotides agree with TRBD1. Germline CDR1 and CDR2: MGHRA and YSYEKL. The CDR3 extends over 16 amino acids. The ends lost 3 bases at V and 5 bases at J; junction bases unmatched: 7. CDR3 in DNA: TGCGCCAGCAGCCAGTCCCCGGGACAGGGGAGAAACACCATATATTTT. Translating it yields CASSQSPGQGRNTIYF.

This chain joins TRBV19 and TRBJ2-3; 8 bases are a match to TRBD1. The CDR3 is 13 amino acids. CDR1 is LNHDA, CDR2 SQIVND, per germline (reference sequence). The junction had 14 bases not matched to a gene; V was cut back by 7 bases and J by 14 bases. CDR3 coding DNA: TGTGCCAGTACCCACAATGACAGGGGTTGGCTGTATTTT. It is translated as CASTHNDRGWLYF.

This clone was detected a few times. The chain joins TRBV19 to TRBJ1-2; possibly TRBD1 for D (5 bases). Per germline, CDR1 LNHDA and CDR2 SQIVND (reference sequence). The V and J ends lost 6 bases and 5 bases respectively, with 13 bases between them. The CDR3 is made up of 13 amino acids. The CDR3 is CASRVGVYYGYTF. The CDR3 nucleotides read TGTGCCAGTAGGGTAGGGGTTTATTATGGCTACACCTTC.